This passage covers 16 T cell receptor beta chains from one sample sequenced in a study of blood T cell repertoires in COVID-19. TCRdb keeps only in-frame clones here, not all; method: immunoSEQ multiplex PCR. Among 55,000 to 80,000 clones listed, about 91% were seen once. Sequencing was done on a sample of peripheral blood. These receptors were obtained from a man aged 50-60 years with active COVID-19.

This clone was seen only a few times. The chain combines TRBV27 with TRBJ1-1, with D possibly TRBD1 on 5 matching bases. The V gene lost 4 bases and the J gene lost 0 bases, with 15 bases spanning the gap. The CDR3 covers 16 residues. Per the germline V gene, CDR1 is MNHEY and CDR2 is SMNVEV (reference sequence). CDR3 in amino acids: CASSSIDSFLNTEAFF. CDR3 coding DNA: TGTGCCAGCAGTTCAATCGACAGTTTCCTGAACACTGAAGCTTTCTTT.

The chain employs TRBV9 and TRBJ2-1; unclear D gene. The CDR3 contains 16 residues. V was pared by 3 bases and J by 0 bases, with 13 bases between. CDR1 and CDR2 from the germline V gene are SGDLS and YYNGEE. CDR3: CASSDRGIGSYNEQFF. The CDR3 region has the DNA TGTGCCAGCAGCGATCGCGGCATAGGCTCCTACAATGAGCAGTTCTTC.

The chain recombines TRBV6-6 with TRBJ2-7, with D perhaps TRBD2 (6 bases). CDR3 length: 14 residues. V lost 2 bases and J 5 bases, leaving 13 bases between the germline ends. Germline V lookup: CDR1 MNHNY, CDR2 SVGAGI (reference sequence). CDR3 nucleotide sequence: TGTGCCAGCAGTTACGAGAGGAGGGCTCACGAGCAGTACTTC. Protein product: CASSYERRAHEQYF.

This chain uses TRBV12-3 or TRBV12-4 with TRBJ1-2, with D tentatively TRBD1 (6 bases). V was pared by 2 bases and J by 6 bases, with 10 bases between. This CDR3 contains 13 residues. CDR3 region: CASSLNRVDGYTF. The CDR3 nucleotides read TGTGCCAGCAGTTTAAACAGGGTCGATGGCTACACCTTC.

This clone was recorded a few times. The chain has TRBV27 and TRBJ2-7, with 7 nucleotides matching TRBD1. Germline assignment: CDR1 MNHEY and CDR2 SMNVEV (reference sequence). The length of the CDR3 is 14 residues. Trimming took 5 bases from V and 4 from J; bases not matched to a gene: 8. This chain's CDR3 is CASSLLGTEYEQYF. CDR3 bases: TGTGCCAGCAGTCTCCTCGGGACAGAGTACGAGCAGTACTTC.

The chain couples TRBV7-6 to TRBJ2-2, with a weak D call TRBD2 (6 bases). Germline CDR1 reads SGHVS; CDR2 reads FNYEAQ. CDR3 size: 16 residues. V was cut by 0 bases and J by 3 bases, with 11 bases left in between. DNA of the CDR3: TGTGCCAGCAGCTTAGCGGCGTCGGGGGACACCGGGGAGCTGTTTTTT. Translated, it gives CASSLAASGDTGELFF.

The chain combines TRBV27 with TRBJ2-1; D might be TRBD2 (6 bases). Germline values: CDR1 MNHEY, CDR2 SMNVEV (reference sequence). Trimming stripped 1 base from V and 8 bases from J, with 18 bases between. This CDR3 has 16 amino acids. This CDR3 reads CASSLFFQLRGYEQFF. The CDR3 region has the DNA TGTGCCAGCAGTTTATTTTTCCAGTTGCGGGGCTATGAGCAGTTCTTC.

The rearrangement links TRBV6-2 or TRBV6-3 to TRBJ2-3, with D possibly matching TRBD2 (5 bases). With 4 bases removed from V and 11 bases from J, the gap between germline ends came to 13 bases. The CDR3 runs 12 residues. Germline V lookup: CDR1 MNHEY, CDR2 SVGEGT. The CDR3 here is CASSSDYPGQYF. DNA of the CDR3: TGTGCCAGCAGTTCCGACTATCCTGGGCAGTATTTT.

As DNA, the CDR3 is TGTGCCAGCAGCCCCGGGACTTTGGCCCATGAGCAGTTCTTC. Translation gives CASSPGTLAHEQFF. The rearrangement joins TRBV11-3 to TRBJ2-1; TRBD2 is a possible D gene (6 bases). The ends were cut back, 5 bases at V and 8 bases at J, with 16 bases in the middle. CDR1 and CDR2 (germline): SGHNT, YENEEA. The CDR3 totals 14 residues.

The chain's CDR3 is CASADWRGGGPHEQYF. DNA of the CDR3: TGCGCCAGCGCGGACTGGCGGGGGGGCGGCCCACACGAGCAGTACTTC. This chain links TRBV10-2 with TRBJ2-7, with TRBD2 identical over 9 bases. The germline CDR1 and CDR2 sequences are WSHSY and SAAADI. The CDR3 contains 16 residues. V lost 8 bases, J lost 5 bases, and 16 bases stayed unmatched.

The genes are TRBV10-3 and TRBJ1-3; no clear D. The CDR3 runs to 14 residues. The V end lost 4 bases, the J end lost 1 base, and 8 bases lay between the germline ends. The germline V gene encodes CDR1 ENHRY and CDR2 SYGVKD. The chain's CDR3 is CAISGRESGNTIYF. The DNA of the CDR3 is TGTGCCATCAGTGGAAGAGAATCTGGAAACACCATATATTTT.

A single count supports this clone. The V and J genes are TRBV19 and TRBJ2-5; 15 bases are a match to TRBD2. With 3 bases clipped from V and 2 bases from J, the junction kept 7 bases outside the gene matches. Looked up from germline, CDR1 is LNHDA and CDR2 is SQIVND (reference sequence). This CDR3 spans 18 amino acids. The CDR3 protein is CASSMRTSGGANQETQYF. In DNA, the CDR3 is TGTGCCAGTAGTATGAGGACTAGCGGGGGGGCTAATCAAGAGACCCAGTACTTC.

This chain uses TRBV6-5 with TRBJ2-1; 10 bases map to TRBD2. The V gene's germline CDR1 is MNHEY and CDR2 SVGAGI. V lost 6 bases and J lost 3; bases outside the gene matches: 5. This CDR3 has 15 amino acids. The CDR3 reads CASSRSGGFYNEQFF. For the CDR3, the DNA is TGTGCCAGCAGCCGTAGCGGGGGGTTCTACAATGAGCAGTTCTTC.

This rearrangement joins TRBV6-5 to TRBJ2-5; TRBD2 is a possible D gene (5 bases). In germline, CDR1 is MNHEY, CDR2 SVGAGI. The length of the CDR3 is 14 residues. Trimming removed 6 bases at V and 2 bases at J, with 13 bases between. The CDR3 nucleotides read TGTGCCAGCAGACCCTCGCGGGCGCAAGAGACCCAGTACTTC. It specifies CASRPSRAQETQYF.

The table lists this clone with a count of one. V and J are TRBV9 and TRBJ2-7; D is unclear. The CDR3 loop spans 14 amino acids. V was trimmed by 4 bases and J by 2 bases, leaving 13 bases between them. The V gene's germline CDR1 is SGDLS and CDR2 YYNGEE. The CDR3 nucleotides are TGTGCCAGCAGCTCCTCGGCCGAGGCCTACGAGCAGTACTTC. The encoded protein is CASSSSAEAYEQYF.

The J gene is TRBJ2-1, the V gene TRBV7-9; tentative D call: TRBD1 (5 bases). Trimming removed 6 bases from V and 10 bases from J, with 10 bases in between. The CDR3 length is 11 residues. CDR1 is SEHNR, CDR2 FQNEAQ, per germline (reference sequence). CDR3 sequence reads: CASRIDREQFF. CDR3 sequence (DNA): TGTGCCAGCAGGATCGACAGAGAGCAGTTCTTC.